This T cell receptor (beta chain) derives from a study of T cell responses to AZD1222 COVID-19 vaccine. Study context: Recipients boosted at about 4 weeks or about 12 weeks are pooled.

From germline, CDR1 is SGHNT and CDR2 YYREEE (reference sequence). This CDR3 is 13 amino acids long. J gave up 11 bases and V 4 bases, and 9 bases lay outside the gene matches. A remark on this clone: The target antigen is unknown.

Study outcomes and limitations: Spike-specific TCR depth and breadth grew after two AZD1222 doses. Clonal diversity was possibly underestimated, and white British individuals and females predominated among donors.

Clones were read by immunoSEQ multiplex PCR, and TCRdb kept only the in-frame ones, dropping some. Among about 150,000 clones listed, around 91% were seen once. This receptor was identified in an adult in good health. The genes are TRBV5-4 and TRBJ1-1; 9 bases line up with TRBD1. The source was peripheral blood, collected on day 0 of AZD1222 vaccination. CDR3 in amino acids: CASSASQGAMAFF. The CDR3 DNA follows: TGTGCCAGCAGCGCCTCACAGGGGGCGATGGCTTTCTTT.